The subject of this entry is one T cell receptor (beta chain). The target antigen is unknown. Produced via immunoSEQ multiplex PCR; TCRdb's table is partial and in-frame only. This table holds around 48,000 clones, 85% to 95% found once. This sample was taken from a study of early stage breast cancer tumors. Whole-study context: Of fewer than 20 invasive breast tumors, about twelve were hormone receptor-positive, HER2-negative.

CDR1 SGHRS and CDR2 YFSETQ come from the germline V gene. V was pared by 0 bases and J by 4 bases, with 11 bases between. The CDR3 spans 15 residues. Findings and caveats of the study: Blood repertoires resembled normal breast more than tumor. Commonly generated sequences made up most enriched TCRB sequences shared between patients.

V usage is TRBV5-1 and J usage is TRBJ1-3; the D is unclear. This sequence originates from a person aged 70 to 80 with breast cancer. Sequencing input: blood. The CDR3 sequence: CASSLAGSAGNTIYF. The CDR3 DNA reads TGCGCCAGCAGCTTGGCCGGGTCTGCGGGAAACACCATATATTTT.